This TCR beta chain originates from a study of blood T cell repertoires in COVID-19. The germline V gene has CDR1 SGDLS and CDR2 YYNGEE. The CDR3 consists of 13 residues. V was cut by 3 bases and J by 3 bases, with 10 bases left in between. Libraries were prepared by immunoSEQ multiplex PCR; TCRdb keeps only in-frame clonotypes and omits some of them. The sample lists around 300,000 clones, approximately 88% seen once, with 1.5% to 2% in the top ten. Those enrolled in Seattle joined during active infection and were followed longitudinally afterward. The origin of this receptor is a woman between 25 and 40 years old with COVID-19, enrolled during active disease. The sequencing input was peripheral blood. V usage is TRBV9 and J usage is TRBJ2-7; a weak D match, TRBD1 (5 bases). The CDR3 region is CASSEGAVYEQYV. The CDR3 nucleotides are TGTGCCAGCAGCGAAGGGGCAGTCTACGAGCAGTACGTC.